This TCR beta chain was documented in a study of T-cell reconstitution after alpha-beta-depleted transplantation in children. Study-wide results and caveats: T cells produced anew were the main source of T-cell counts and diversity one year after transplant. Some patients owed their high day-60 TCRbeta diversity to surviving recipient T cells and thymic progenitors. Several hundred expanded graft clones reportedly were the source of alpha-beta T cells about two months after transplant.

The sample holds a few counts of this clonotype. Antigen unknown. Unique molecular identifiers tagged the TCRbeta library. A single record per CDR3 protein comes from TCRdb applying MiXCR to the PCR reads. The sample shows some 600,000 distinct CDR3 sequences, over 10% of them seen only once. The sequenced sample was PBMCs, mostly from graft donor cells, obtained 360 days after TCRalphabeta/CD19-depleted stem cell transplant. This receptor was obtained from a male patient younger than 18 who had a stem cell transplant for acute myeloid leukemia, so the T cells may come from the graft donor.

The CDR3 DNA reads TGCAGTGCTAGACGGCGGATTTTTGGACAGGGGGCCCACGAGCAGTACTTC. This translates into CSARRRIFGQGAHEQYF. The chain recombines TRBV20-1 with TRBJ2-7; 11 nucleotides match TRBD1. V was clipped by 2 bases and J by 5 bases; unmatched bases: 14. The CDR3 covers 17 residues. Germline assignment: CDR1 DFQATT and CDR2 SNEGSKA (reference sequence).